Following are 32 T cell receptor beta chains from one sample sequenced in a study of shared clonotypes between healthy human individuals. The data were produced by immunoSEQ multiplex PCR, yet TCRdb's version contains in-frame clones alone and is incomplete. The sample consists of hundreds of thousands of clones, about 74% of them appearing once. The specimen sequenced was memory CD4+ T cells sorted from blood. Specified subset: CD45RA-negative fraction. The receptors derive from a woman in her twenties or thirties in good health.

The rearrangement links TRBV29-1 to TRBJ2-2; the D gene is possibly TRBD2 (5 bases). The V and J ends lost 7 bases and 5 bases respectively, with 14 bases between them. The CDR3 runs 13 residues. CDR1 is SQVTM, CDR2 ANQGSEA, per germline. CDR3 sequence reads: CSGDVPGTGELFF. CDR3 nucleotides: TGCAGCGGTGACGTACCGGGGACCGGGGAGCTGTTTTTT.

V is TRBV28 and J is TRBJ2-2; 13 nucleotides match TRBD2. Germline V CDR1 and CDR2: MDHEN, SYDVKM. The CDR3 contains 19 residues. Trimming cost V 5 bases and J 4 bases; bases outside gene matches: 13. CDR3 in amino acids: CASSPLGRTSGSFTGELFF. CDR3 nucleotide sequence: TGTGCCAGCAGTCCCCTGGGCCGGACTAGCGGGAGTTTCACCGGGGAGCTGTTTTTT. Together with reference TRBV28 and TRBJ2-2, the CDR3 gives the full variable domain: DVKVTQSSRYLVKRTGEKVFLECVQDMDHENMFWYRQDPGLGLRLIYFSYDVKMKEKGDIPEGYSVSREKKERFSLILESASTNQTSMYLCASSPLGRTSGSFTGELFFGEGSRLTVL.

This clone has only one observation. The chain carries TRBV5-1 and TRBJ1-1; D not certain. Trimming cost V 1 base and J 4 bases, with 14 bases left between them. The CDR3 has 15 amino acids. The germline V gene has CDR1 SGHRS and CDR2 YFSETQ. CDR3 in DNA: TGCGCCAGCAGCTTGCCGTCCCTGGGGAGCACTGAAGCTTTCTTT. It translates to CASSLPSLGSTEAFF.

The chain joins TRBV5-1 to TRBJ1-3; weak D call: TRBD1 (5 bases). From germline, CDR1 is SGHRS and CDR2 YFSETQ. V shed 2 bases and J shed 2 bases, with 11 bases lying between them. The CDR3 contains 15 residues. CDR3 sequence (DNA): TGCGCCAGCAGCTTATACAGAGGGGCTGGAAACACCATATATTTT. Its translation is CASSLYRGAGNTIYF.

V gene TRBV25-1 combines with J gene TRBJ1-1; TRBD1 matches 10 bases. Germline V gene sequence: CDR1 MGHDK, CDR2 SYGVNS. The ends lost 3 bases at V and 4 bases at J; junction bases unmatched: 5. The CDR3 length is 15 residues. This CDR3 reads CASSDWTGGGTEAFF. In nucleotides, the CDR3 is TGTGCCAGCAGTGATTGGACAGGGGGAGGCACTGAAGCTTTCTTT.

As for this clone: This clone may be a read error of a much larger clone one base away. The chain combines TRBV28 with TRBJ2-7, with D possibly being TRBD2 (6 bases). CDR1 is MDHEN, CDR2 SYDVKM, per germline. The CDR3 has 15 amino acids. CDR3 amino acids: CAGSAPSESSYEQYF. The CDR3 DNA is TGTGCCGGCAGCGCTCCTAGCGAGAGCTCCTACGAGCAGTACTTC.

The V and J genes are TRBV2 and TRBJ2-5; 7 nucleotides line up with TRBD2. CDR3 length equals 16 residues. Trimming cost V 6 bases and J 1 base; bases outside gene matches: 11. Germline V gene sequence: CDR1 SNHLY, CDR2 FYNNEI. The CDR3 sequence: CASRGTTKGAQETQYF. The CDR3 DNA is TGTGCCAGCAGGGGGACTACGAAAGGGGCCCAAGAGACCCAGTACTTC. Based on the CDR3 plus reference TRBV2 and TRBJ2-5, the full variable domain is EPEVTQTPSHQVTQMGQEVILRCVPISNHLYFYWYRQILGQKVEFLVSFYNNEISEKSEIFDDQFSVERPDGSNFTLKIRSTKLEDSAMYFCASRGTTKGAQETQYFGPGTRLLVL.

V is TRBV13 and J is TRBJ2-7; 7 bases align to TRBD2. The CDR3 extends over 14 amino acids. Germline loops: CDR1 PRHDT, CDR2 FYEKMQ (reference sequence). The V gene end was trimmed by 5 bases and the J gene end by 1 base; junction bases not matched to a gene: 5. CDR3 in amino acids: CASSIRAGSYEQYF. CDR3 DNA sequence: TGTGCCAGCAGCATACGAGCGGGATCCTACGAGCAGTACTTC.

The chain has TRBV7-2 and TRBJ2-7; tentatively, D is TRBD1 (6 bases). Germline CDR1 SGHTA, CDR2 FQGNSA. V lost 5 bases and J lost 2, with 19 bases in between. The CDR3 is made up of 16 amino acids. The CDR3: CASSRRKTGSAYEQYF. CDR3 nucleotides: TGTGCCAGCAGCCGCCGAAAAACAGGGTCGGCCTACGAGCAGTACTTC.

This chain links TRBV18 with TRBJ2-7, with unresolved D. Germline V gene data show CDR1 as KGHSH and CDR2 as LQKENI. V gave up 6 bases and J gave up 6 bases, with 15 bases separating them. The CDR3 sequence is 13 residues long. CDR3 region: CASSRSPPSEQYF. CDR3 in DNA: TGTGCCAGCTCTAGGTCCCCTCCCTCCGAGCAGTACTTC.

The gene calls are TRBV28 and TRBJ1-5, with D perhaps matching TRBD1 (6 bases). The CDR3 extends over 14 amino acids. The ends were cut back, 6 bases at V and 7 bases at J, with 16 bases in the middle. Germline-derived CDR1 and CDR2 are MDHEN and SYDVKM. CDR3 in amino acids: CASRTTGSTQPQHF. CDR3 in DNA: TGTGCCAGCAGGACCACAGGGTCCACCCAGCCCCAGCATTTT. The full variable domain, in which reference TRBV28 and TRBJ1-5 provide the parts outside the CDR3, is DVKVTQSSRYLVKRTGEKVFLECVQDMDHENMFWYRQDPGLGLRLIYFSYDVKMKEKGDIPEGYSVSREKKERFSLILESASTNQTSMYLCASRTTGSTQPQHFGDGTRLSIL.

V is TRBV2 and J is TRBJ2-5; maybe TRBD2 (6 bases). The CDR3 spans 13 residues. Trimming stripped 10 bases from V and 2 bases from J, with 14 bases between. Germline V CDR1 and CDR2: SNHLY, FYNNEI. CDR3 DNA sequence: TGTGCCACCCGGTGGGGGGTACAAGAGACCCAGTACTTC. Translated, it gives CATRWGVQETQYF.

This chain joins TRBV27 and TRBJ1-2; 7 nucleotides line up with TRBD1. Losses at the gene ends were 5 bases for V and 2 bases for J; bases not matched to a gene: 8. This CDR3 comprises 15 residues. CDR1 MNHEY and CDR2 SMNVEV come from the germline V gene (reference sequence). The CDR3 sequence: CASSHNRGANYGYTF. CDR3 sequence (DNA): TGTGCCAGCAGTCACAACAGGGGTGCCAACTATGGCTACACCTTC.

This chain connects TRBV29-1 to TRBJ1-2, with D tentatively TRBD1 (6 bases). The germline gives CDR1 SQVTM, CDR2 ANQGSEA. The V gene lost 5 bases and the J gene lost 2 bases, with 12 bases spanning the gap. This CDR3 contains 13 residues. CDR3 DNA: TGCAGCGTTACAAGGACAGACAACTATGGCTACACCTTC. It codes for CSVTRTDNYGYTF.

In this sample, this clone turned up a few times. The V call is TRBV27, the J call TRBJ2-1; D is unresolved. CDR1 and CDR2 (germline): MNHEY, SMNVEV (reference sequence). The CDR3 extends over 15 amino acids. Between the trimmed V and J ends, which lost 5 bases and 4 bases, there was a span of 15 bases. DNA of the CDR3: TGTGCCAGCAGTCTCGGCAGTAACCTATACAATGAGCAGTTCTTC. It translates to CASSLGSNLYNEQFF.

The chain carries TRBV14 and TRBJ1-1; tentatively, D is TRBD1 (5 bases). This CDR3 is built from 14 residues. V gave up 4 bases and J gave up 0 bases, with 9 bases separating them. Germline V gene data show CDR1 as SGHDN and CDR2 as FVKESK. The CDR3 reads CASSLGTVNTEAFF. The CDR3 DNA follows: TGTGCCAGCAGCCTCGGGACCGTGAACACTGAAGCTTTCTTT.

This clone was seen a single time. The V call is TRBV19, the J call TRBJ2-7, with 8 bases matching TRBD2. The V gene end was trimmed by 0 bases and the J gene end by 9 bases; junction bases not matched to a gene: 19. This CDR3 contains 18 residues. Germline assignment: CDR1 LNHDA and CDR2 SQIVND (reference sequence). CDR3: CASSIDRVTPSGRSSQYF. DNA of the CDR3: TGTGCCAGTAGTATAGATCGGGTTACCCCCAGCGGGAGATCGTCGCAGTACTTC.

This chain joins TRBV7-9 and TRBJ2-3, with D possibly called TRBD1 or TRBD2 (5 bases each). This CDR3 region has 14 residues. The V gene's germline CDR1 is SEHNR and CDR2 FQNEAQ (reference sequence). Trimming left V 3 bases short and J 3 bases short, with 10 bases between. CDR3 in DNA: TGTGCCAGCAGCTTGTGGGGGAAGACAGATACGCAGTATTTT. It codes for CASSLWGKTDTQYF. Full variable domain (missing parts from reference TRBV7-9 and TRBJ2-3): DTGVSQNPRHKITKRGQNVTFRCDPISEHNRLYWYRQTLGQGPEFLTYFQNEAQLEKSRLLSDRFSAERPKGSFSTLEIQRTEQGDSAMYLCASSLWGKTDTQYFGPGTRLTVL.

This clone was picked up one time. The chain combines TRBV5-1 with TRBJ2-5, with D possibly being TRBD2 (6 bases). CDR3 length equals 17 residues. The germline V and J ends were trimmed by 2 bases and 5 bases, with 22 bases remaining between them. CDR1 is SGHRS, CDR2 YFSETQ, per germline. CDR3 sequence reads: CASSFGRDGTGQETQYF. As DNA, the CDR3 is TGCGCCAGCAGCTTCGGCCGGGATGGGACTGGCCAGGAGACCCAGTACTTC. The entire variable domain, with the rest obtained from reference TRBV5-1 and TRBJ2-5, is as follows: KAGVTQTPRYLIKTRGQQVTLSCSPISGHRSVSWYQQTPGQGLQFLFEYFSETQRNKGNFPGRFSGRQFSNSRSEMNVSTLELGDSALYLCASSFGRDGTGQETQYFGPGTRLLVL.

This chain connects TRBV11-2 to TRBJ1-1, with D hard to call. The germline V and J ends were trimmed by 1 base and 6 bases, with 15 bases remaining between them. CDR3 length: 15 amino acids. Germline V gene data show CDR1 as SGHAT and CDR2 as FQNNGV. The DNA of the CDR3 is TGTGCCAGCAGCTTAGTAGACCCGGGGAATCCTGAAGCTTTCTTT. Amino acids: CASSLVDPGNPEAFF.

V usage is TRBV2 and J usage is TRBJ2-1, with 7 nucleotides matching TRBD1. The J segment lost 4 bases and the V segment lost 6 bases, leaving 6 bases of the junction unmatched. The CDR3 is 14 residues long. Looked up from germline, CDR1 is SNHLY and CDR2 is FYNNEI. The CDR3: CASRGRDSYNEQFF. DNA for the CDR3: TGTGCCAGCAGGGGCCGGGACAGTTACAATGAGCAGTTCTTC.

The V call is TRBV27, the J call TRBJ2-1; 10 bases agree with TRBD2. The CDR3 totals 18 residues. Germline V lookup: CDR1 MNHEY, CDR2 SMNVEV (reference sequence). J was trimmed by 7 bases and V by 2 bases; bases with no gene match: 14. The CDR3, as DNA: TGTGCCAGCAGTTTACCTCCCTTAGCGGGAGGTTTCTGGAATGAGCAGTTCTTC. Translating gives CASSLPPLAGGFWNEQFF.

V usage is TRBV5-1 and J usage is TRBJ2-3; TRBD1 or TRBD2 may be the D gene (6 bases each). Germline V CDR1 and CDR2: SGHRS, YFSETQ. The CDR3 loop spans 15 amino acids. Trimming took off 4 bases at V and 6 bases at J, with 18 bases between the two ends. The CDR3 DNA sequence: TGCGCCAGCAGCCCAAAGGGGGGCTTCAAGGATACGCAGTATTTT. It codes for CASSPKGGFKDTQYF.

Remarks on this clone: At the DNA level, this CDR3 is encoded by other sequences in the same sample as well. The CDR3 sequence: CASSLSGGTSTDTQYF. CDR3 bases: TGCGCCAGCAGCTTAAGCGGGGGAACTAGCACAGATACGCAGTATTTT. The genes are TRBV5-1 and TRBJ2-3, with 8 bases lining up with TRBD2. After removal of 2 bases from V and 0 bases from J, the junction contained 5 bases not matched to a gene. Germline V gene sequence: CDR1 SGHRS, CDR2 YFSETQ. The CDR3 covers 16 residues.

The V gene is TRBV5-6, the J gene TRBJ2-5, with no clear D. Germline CDR1 reads SGHDT; CDR2 reads YYEEEE. The CDR3 is 12 amino acids. V dropped 1 base and J dropped 3 bases, with 4 bases sitting between them. CDR3 loop: CASSLTKETQYF. CDR3 nucleotide sequence: TGTGCCAGCAGCTTGACTAAAGAGACCCAGTACTTC.

The chain is built from TRBV11-2 and TRBJ1-1; D is uncertain. Germline assignment: CDR1 SGHAT and CDR2 FQNNGV. The CDR3 consists of 13 residues. The germline V and J ends were trimmed by 5 bases and 10 bases, with 17 bases remaining between them. The CDR3 region is CASSPNQDRGAFF. The DNA for the CDR3 is TGTGCCAGCAGCCCAAATCAAGACCGAGGAGCTTTCTTT. Based on the CDR3 plus reference TRBV11-2 and TRBJ1-1, the full variable domain is EAGVAQSPRYKIIEKRQSVAFWCNPISGHATLYWYQQILGQGPKLLIQFQNNGVVDDSQLPKDRFSAERLKGVDSTLKIQPAKLEDSAVYLCASSPNQDRGAFFGQGTRLTVV.

This chain joins TRBV6-5 and TRBJ2-1; no clear D gene. With 0 bases removed from V and 12 bases from J, the gap between germline ends came to 18 bases. In germline, CDR1 is MNHEY, CDR2 SVGAGI. The CDR3 runs 15 residues. The CDR3 bases are TGTGCCAGCAGTTACTCTAATGGAAGGTCTTTTGGGCAGTTCTTC. Translation: CASSYSNGRSFGQFF.

J is TRBJ2-7 and V is TRBV10-1; TRBD1 agrees at 10 bases. The junction had 5 bases not matched to a gene; V was cut back by 2 bases and J by 4 bases. This CDR3 spans 15 amino acids. Per germline, CDR1 WNHNN and CDR2 SYGVQD (reference sequence). CDR3 coding DNA: TGCGCCAGCAGTGAGGGGACAGGGGCGAGTTACGAGCAGTACTTC. Translation: CASSEGTGASYEQYF.

This clone was picked up a small number of times. The rearrangement uses TRBV11-2 and TRBJ2-3; D remains unclear. V was clipped by 0 bases and J by 0 bases, with 7 bases between them. This CDR3 region has 15 residues. Germline V gives CDR1 SGHAT, CDR2 FQNNGV. DNA for the CDR3: TGTGCCAGCAGCTTAGATGGTGTCAGCACAGATACGCAGTATTTT. This encodes CASSLDGVSTDTQYF.

V and J are TRBV5-5 and TRBJ2-7, with D possibly being TRBD1 (5 bases). V lost 3 bases and J lost 6, with 25 bases in between. The CDR3 covers 17 residues. Germline loops: CDR1 SGHKS, CDR2 YYEKEE (reference sequence). CDR3 coding DNA: TGTGCCAGCAGCTCGAAAGTCCCGACAGCCACAGGATCCGAGCAGTACTTC. Translation gives CASSSKVPTATGSEQYF. Complete variable domain (other parts from reference TRBV5-5 and TRBJ2-7): DAGVTQSPTHLIKTRGQQVTLRCSPISGHKSVSWYQQVLGQGPQFIFQYYEKEERGRGNFPDRFSARQFPNYSSELNVNALLLGDSALYLCASSSKVPTATGSEQYFGPGTRLTVT.

In this sample, this clone turned up a few times. Other DNA sequences within the sample encode an identical CDR3. The chain couples TRBV4-1 to TRBJ1-3; 7 nucleotides agree with TRBD1. Germline CDR1 is MGHRA and CDR2 is YSYEKL. V shed 1 base and J 0 bases; nucleotides not matched to a gene: 3. This CDR3 has 16 amino acids. The CDR3 is CASSQGGTASGNTIYF. CDR3 DNA sequence: TGCGCCAGCAGCCAAGGCGGGACAGCCTCTGGAAACACCATATATTTT.

The chain is built from TRBV28 and TRBJ1-1; TRBD1 might be the D (5 bases). The V and J ends lost 8 bases and 1 base respectively, with 11 bases between them. CDR1 is MDHEN, CDR2 SYDVKM, per germline. The CDR3 totals 13 residues. The CDR3: CASHVGTNTEAFF. The CDR3 DNA is TGTGCCAGCCACGTGGGGACGAACACTGAAGCTTTCTTT.